Listed here is a single T cell receptor beta chain. The data stem from a study of blood T cell repertoires in COVID-19. CDR3 length: 16 amino acids. Germline CDR1 is SGHRS and CDR2 is YFSETQ. Trimming cost V 3 bases and J 2 bases, with 17 bases left between them. TCRdb's copy holds only in-frame clones and misses some; the assay was immunoSEQ multiplex PCR. The sample carries around 46,000 clones, over 75% recorded once. V is TRBV5-1 and J is TRBJ1-1; no definite D call. The sequenced sample was peripheral blood. This receptor was identified in a human donor in a cohort sampled during active COVID-19. The donor label of this sample is uncertain. The CDR3 bases are TGCGCCAGCAGCTCCCTTTCGTTTGGAGGAAACACTGAAGCTTTCTTT. This gives the protein CASSSLSFGGNTEAFF.